Below are 10 T cell receptor beta chains sequenced from a single sample in a study of vaccination effects on CD4 cells after COVID-19. The antigens of these receptors remain unknown. Produced via immunoSEQ multiplex PCR; TCRdb's table is partial and in-frame only. Altogether 20,000 to 30,000 clones are present, 60% to 80% being singletons, with the ten largest covering roughly 21%. Under the ViraFEST assay, PBMC were stimulated with viral peptide pools so that antigen-specific CD4+ T cells expanded. Sequencing was performed afterwards. Isolating CD4+ T cells followed about 11 days of culture. Infection dated between March and December 2020, before the Alpha, Beta and Delta variants reached the United States. The starting material was CD4+ T cells from PBMCs cultured with HCoV-NL63 spike peptides, obtained before COVID-19 vaccination. The source of these receptors is a human donor who had a prior SARS-CoV-2 infection.

The V gene is TRBV3-1 (or the pseudogene TRBV3-2), the J gene TRBJ1-1; the match to TRBD1 covers 7 bases. V trimming: 6 bases; J trimming: 0 bases; junction bases outside the gene matches: 16. There are 18 residues in the CDR3. Germline loops: CDR1 LGHDT, CDR2 YNNKEL (reference sequence). The CDR3: CASSPLRRRGYMNTEAFF. CDR3 in DNA: TGTGCCAGCAGTCCGCTCCGGCGCAGGGGGTATATGAACACTGAAGCTTTCTTT.

The chain joins TRBV7-6 to TRBJ1-1, with D possibly TRBD1 on 5 matching bases. Germline CDR1 reads SGHVS; CDR2 reads FNYEAQ. Trimming took off 1 base at V and 0 bases at J, with 12 bases between the two ends. The CDR3 is 16 residues long. Here the CDR3 reads CASSLDDSFMNTEAFF. The CDR3 bases are TGTGCCAGCAGCTTAGACGACAGTTTCATGAACACTGAAGCTTTCTTT.

The chain recombines TRBV6-5 with TRBJ2-7; TRBD2 matches 10 bases. The ends lost 8 bases at V and 3 bases at J; junction bases unmatched: 10. The CDR3 extends over 15 amino acids. Germline CDR1 is MNHEY and CDR2 is SVGAGI. The CDR3 nucleotides read TGTGCCAGCGGGAGTACTAGCGGGACCAACTACGAGCAGTACTTC. This translates into CASGSTSGTNYEQYF.

The V and J genes are TRBV30 and TRBJ2-7, with D perhaps assigned TRBD1 or TRBD2 (5 bases each). The CDR3 has 15 amino acids. Deletions cut 4 bases from V and 3 bases from J, with 19 bases between. The germline CDR1 and CDR2 sequences are GTSNPN and SVGIG (reference sequence). DNA of the CDR3: TGTGCCTGGAAGCCTACTGTGGGGGACCGCTACGAGCAGTACTTC. Its protein product is CAWKPTVGDRYEQYF.

The chain combines TRBV5-1 with TRBJ2-2; the D gene is possibly TRBD2 (6 bases). Germline CDR1 is SGHRS and CDR2 is YFSETQ. This CDR3 comprises 16 residues. V gave up 4 bases and J gave up 4 bases, with 17 bases separating them. The CDR3 nucleotides are TGCGCCAGCAGCATAGCCGGGAGAATGGGCACCGGGGAGCTGTTTTTT. This codes for CASSIAGRMGTGELFF.

This chain connects TRBV7-3 to TRBJ2-2; 9 bases align to TRBD2. The germline V gene encodes CDR1 SGHTA and CDR2 FQGTGA. Trimming took 2 bases from V and 4 from J; bases not matched to a gene: 14. This CDR3 spans 19 amino acids. As DNA, the CDR3 is TGTGCCAGCAGCTTATTTAGTTTTAATAGCGGGAGTTTCACCGGGGAGCTGTTTTTT. The encoded protein is CASSLFSFNSGSFTGELFF.

This clone was seen a single time. The J gene is TRBJ2-2, the V gene TRBV19, with 7 nucleotides matching TRBD2. CDR1 is LNHDA, CDR2 SQIVND, per germline (reference sequence). J was trimmed by 3 bases and V by 3 bases; bases with no gene match: 10. The CDR3 has 17 amino acids. The CDR3 sequence is CASSIYGGGGDTGELFF. In nucleotides, the CDR3 is TGTGCCAGTAGTATCTATGGCGGGGGTGGTGACACCGGGGAGCTGTTTTTT.

This clone was counted between two and nine times. The chain joins TRBV19 to TRBJ1-2; a weak D match, TRBD1 (5 bases). Trimming cost V 3 bases and J 4 bases, with 12 bases left between them. Germline V CDR1 and CDR2: LNHDA, SQIVND (reference sequence). The CDR3 sequence is 14 residues long. This CDR3 is CASSIQGVVYGYTF. The CDR3 nucleotides are TGTGCCAGTAGTATTCAGGGAGTAGTCTATGGCTACACCTTC.

The V gene is TRBV15, the J gene TRBJ2-3, with TRBD2 as a possible D gene (6 bases). With 5 bases removed from V and 2 bases from J, the gap between germline ends came to 8 bases. Germline CDR1 reads LNHNV; CDR2 reads YYDKDF (reference sequence). This CDR3 is 13 amino acids long. CDR3 amino acids: CATSLALTDTQYF. For the CDR3, the DNA is TGTGCCACCAGCCTAGCGCTCACAGATACGCAGTATTTT.

This clone was observed a handful of times. The chain couples TRBV7-6 to TRBJ2-7; D is undetermined. CDR1 is SGHVS, CDR2 FNYEAQ, per germline. CDR3 length: 15 amino acids. V lost 1 base to trimming and J lost 3 bases, with 13 bases between them. CDR3 DNA: TGTGCCAGCAGCTTAGAGCCTGCAGGTTTCTACGAGCAGTACTTC. Translating it yields CASSLEPAGFYEQYF. The full variable domain, completed using reference TRBV7-6 and TRBJ2-7, is GAGVSQSPRYKVTKRGQDVALRCDPISGHVSLYWYRQALGQGPEFLTYFNYEAQQDKSGLPNDRFSAERPEGSISTLTIQRTEQRDSAMYRCASSLEPAGFYEQYFGPGTRLTVT.